This note documents a single T cell receptor (beta chain) sequence. Its antigen is as yet unknown. This table comes from immunoSEQ multiplex PCR, and its TCRdb copy is limited to in-frame clones, with some not included. The sample has roughly 14,000 clones, around three quarters seen once. This specimen belongs to a study of OX40 agonist ivuxolimab in advanced cancers. Study results and caveats: Fewer expanded clones were found on average in CD4+ than in CD8+ T cells. Clones of CD4+ and CD8+ blood T cells grew by week 6 at doses of 0.1 to 3.0 mg/kg.

V dropped 8 bases and J dropped 4 bases, with 11 bases sitting between them. This CDR3 region has 12 residues. From germline, CDR1 is SNHLY and CDR2 FYNNEI. Sequencing used CD4+ or CD8+ T cells sorted from blood, obtained in a trial of the OX40 agonist ivuxolimab. This sequence was found in an adult with an advanced solid tumor such as melanoma, head and neck, liver or kidney cancer. The chain has TRBV2 and TRBJ1-1; no clear D. Written as DNA, the CDR3 is TGTGCCAGCTCGCTCCAAGGCACTGAAGCTTTCTTT. Protein sequence: CASSLQGTEAFF.